This TCR beta chain was identified during a study of blood T cell repertoires in COVID-19. On the study more broadly: From the United States, Italy and Spain came samples of acute and convalescent COVID-19.

After removal of 5 bases from V and 3 bases from J, the junction contained 9 bases not matched to a gene. This CDR3 is built from 15 residues. The germline V gene encodes CDR1 SEHNR and CDR2 FQNEAQ (reference sequence). TCRdb's copy holds only in-frame clones and misses some; the assay was immunoSEQ multiplex PCR. The sample has under 130,000 clones; 65% to 90% are singletons. This receptor was identified in a middle-aged man with acute or convalescent COVID-19. The J gene is TRBJ2-7, the V gene TRBV7-9, with TRBD2 matching over 8 bases. The sample was peripheral blood. The CDR3 nucleotides read TGTGCCAGCAGCCCCGGGCCTAGCGGGCTCTACGAGCAGTACTTC. This codes for CASSPGPSGLYEQYF.